The clone carrying this T cell receptor beta chain has at least ten counts. This entry belongs to a study of regulatory T cells in long-lasting Graves disease. CDR1 is MDHEN, CDR2 SYDVKM, per germline. The CDR3 runs to 15 residues. The V gene end was trimmed by 7 bases and the J gene end by 2 bases; junction bases not matched to a gene: 8. According to the study, TCR beta libraries were built with iRepertoire HTBI primers and CDR3-region Arm-PCR. TCRdb re-analysed the multiplex PCR reads in MiXCR, keeping a single row per CDR3 protein. The table includes about 430,000 distinct CDR3 sequences, around 16% detected once. Time point: newly diagnosed GD, antithyroid drugs for less than 3 months. The TCR library was made from RNA that had been extracted from PBMCs in TRIzol. The same data also contributed to another study, on T cells in Graves' hyperthyroidism and ophthalmopathy.

Here the sequenced sample was peripheral blood mononuclear cells (PBMCs), taken at new diagnosis, from a patient treated with antithyroid drugs. This chain joins TRBV28 and TRBJ1-5; TRBD1 aligns across 7 bases. The TCR was taken from a woman between 40 and 50 years old with Graves disease. This CDR3 reads CASTLGQNRNQPQHF. The CDR3 DNA follows: TGTGCCAGCACTCTGGGACAGAACCGCAATCAGCCCCAGCATTTT.